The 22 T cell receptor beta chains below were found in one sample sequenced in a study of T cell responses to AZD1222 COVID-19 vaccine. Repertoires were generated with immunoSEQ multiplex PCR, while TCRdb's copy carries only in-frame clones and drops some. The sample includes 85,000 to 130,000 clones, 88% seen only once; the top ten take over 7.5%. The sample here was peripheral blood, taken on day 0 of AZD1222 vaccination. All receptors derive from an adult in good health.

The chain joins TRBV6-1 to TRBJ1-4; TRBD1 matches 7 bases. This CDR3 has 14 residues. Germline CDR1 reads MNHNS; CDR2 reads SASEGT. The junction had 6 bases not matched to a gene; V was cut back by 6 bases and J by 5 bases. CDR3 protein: CASRVTGVNEKLFF. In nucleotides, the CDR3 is TGTGCCAGCAGGGTCACAGGGGTAAATGAAAAACTGTTTTTT.

CDR3 bases: TGTGCCAGCTCACCTAGCGGGGGGCCGAACACCGGGGAGCTGTTTTTT. It encodes CASSPSGGPNTGELFF. The chain has TRBV18 and TRBJ2-2; TRBD2 agrees at 10 bases. V lost 3 bases to trimming and J lost 0 bases; unmatched junction nucleotides: 1. Germline V gene data show CDR1 as KGHSH and CDR2 as LQKENI. The CDR3 loop spans 16 amino acids. The full variable domain, with the rest looked up from reference TRBV18 and TRBJ2-2, is NAGVMQNPRHLVRRRGQEARLRCSPMKGHSHVYWYRQLPEEGLKFMVYLQKENIIDESGMPKERFSAEFPKEGPSILRIQQVVRGDSAAYFCASSPSGGPNTGELFFGEGSRLTVL.

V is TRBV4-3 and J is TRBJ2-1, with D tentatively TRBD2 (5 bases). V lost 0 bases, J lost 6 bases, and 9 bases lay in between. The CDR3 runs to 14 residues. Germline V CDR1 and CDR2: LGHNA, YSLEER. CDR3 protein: CASSQEASSNEQFF. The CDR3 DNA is TGCGCCAGCAGCCAAGAGGCTAGCAGCAATGAGCAGTTCTTC.

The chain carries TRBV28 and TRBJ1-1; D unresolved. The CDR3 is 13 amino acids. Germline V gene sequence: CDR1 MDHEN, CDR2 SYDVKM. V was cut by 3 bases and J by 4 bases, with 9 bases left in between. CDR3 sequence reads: CASSFLMGTEAFF. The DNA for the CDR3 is TGTGCCAGCAGTTTTTTGATGGGCACTGAAGCTTTCTTT.

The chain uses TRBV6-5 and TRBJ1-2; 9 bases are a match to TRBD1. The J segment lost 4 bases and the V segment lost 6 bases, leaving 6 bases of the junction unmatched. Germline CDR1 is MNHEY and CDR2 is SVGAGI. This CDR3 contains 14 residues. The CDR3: CASRSTGQGYGYTF. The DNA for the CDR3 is TGTGCCAGCAGATCTACGGGACAGGGCTATGGCTACACCTTC.

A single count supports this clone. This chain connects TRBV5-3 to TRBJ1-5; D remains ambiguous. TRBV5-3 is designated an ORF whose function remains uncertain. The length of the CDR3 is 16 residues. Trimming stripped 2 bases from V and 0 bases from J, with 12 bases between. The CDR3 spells CARSFAGVYSNQPQHF. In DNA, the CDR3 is TGTGCCAGAAGCTTCGCCGGAGTCTATAGCAATCAGCCCCAGCATTTT.

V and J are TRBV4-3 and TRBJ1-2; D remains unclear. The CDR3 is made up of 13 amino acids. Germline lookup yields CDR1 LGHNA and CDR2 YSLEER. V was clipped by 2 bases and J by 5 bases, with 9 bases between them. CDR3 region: CASSQSAGYGYTF. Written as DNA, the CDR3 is TGCGCCAGCAGCCAATCAGCGGGGTATGGCTACACCTTC.

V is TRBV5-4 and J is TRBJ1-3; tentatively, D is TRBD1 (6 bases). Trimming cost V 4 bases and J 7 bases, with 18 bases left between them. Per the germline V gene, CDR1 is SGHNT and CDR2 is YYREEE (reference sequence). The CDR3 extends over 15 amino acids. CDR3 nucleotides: TGTGCCAGCAGCCAAGGTCAGGGGAATCTTAACACCATATATTTT. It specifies CASSQGQGNLNTIYF.

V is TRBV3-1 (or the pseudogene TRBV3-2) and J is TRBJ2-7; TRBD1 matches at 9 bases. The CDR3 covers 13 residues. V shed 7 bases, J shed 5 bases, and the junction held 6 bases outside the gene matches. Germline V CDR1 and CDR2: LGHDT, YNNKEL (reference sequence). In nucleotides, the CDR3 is TGTGCCAGCAACCACAGGGGGCAGCACGAGCAGTACTTC. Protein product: CASNHRGQHEQYF.

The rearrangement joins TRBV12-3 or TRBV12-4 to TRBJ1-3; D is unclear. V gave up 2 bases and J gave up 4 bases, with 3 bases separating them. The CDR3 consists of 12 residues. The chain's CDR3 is CASSLPGNTIYF. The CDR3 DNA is TGTGCCAGCAGTTTACCCGGAAACACCATATATTTT.

In DNA, the CDR3 is TGCGCCAGCAGCCATCCGGGACGGATAAAAGGGGCCCTCCACTTT. It codes for CASSHPGRIKGALHF. The chain joins TRBV4-1 to TRBJ1-6, with D maybe TRBD1 (5 bases). The germline V gene has CDR1 MGHRA and CDR2 YSYEKL. V dropped 3 bases and J dropped 14 bases, with 20 bases sitting between them. The CDR3 has 15 amino acids.

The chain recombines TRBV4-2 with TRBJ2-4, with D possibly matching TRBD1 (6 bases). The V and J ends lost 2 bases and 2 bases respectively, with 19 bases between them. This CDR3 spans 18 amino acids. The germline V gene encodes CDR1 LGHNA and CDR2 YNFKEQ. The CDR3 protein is CASSQRELQGGTKNIQYF. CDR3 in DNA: TGTGCCAGCAGCCAAAGGGAGCTTCAAGGGGGAACCAAAAACATTCAGTACTTC.

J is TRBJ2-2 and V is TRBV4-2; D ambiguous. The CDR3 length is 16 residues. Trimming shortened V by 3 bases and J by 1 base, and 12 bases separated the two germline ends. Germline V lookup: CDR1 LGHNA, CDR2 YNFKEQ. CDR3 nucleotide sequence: TGTGCCAGCAGCCAGGGTCGCGCGGTGAACACCGGGGAGCTGTTTTTT. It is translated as CASSQGRAVNTGELFF.

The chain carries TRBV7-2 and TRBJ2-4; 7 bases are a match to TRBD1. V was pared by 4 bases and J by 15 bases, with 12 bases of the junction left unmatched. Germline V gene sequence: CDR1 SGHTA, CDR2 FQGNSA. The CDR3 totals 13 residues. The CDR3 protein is CASSSEPGGLGYF. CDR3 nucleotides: TGTGCCAGCAGCTCAGAACCAGGGGGATTGGGGTACTTC.

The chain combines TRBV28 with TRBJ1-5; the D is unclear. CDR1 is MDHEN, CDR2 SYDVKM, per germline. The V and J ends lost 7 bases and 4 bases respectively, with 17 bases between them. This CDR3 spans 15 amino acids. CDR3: CASNEFSSLNQPQHF. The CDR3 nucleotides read TGTGCCAGCAACGAGTTCTCCTCTTTAAATCAGCCCCAGCATTTT.

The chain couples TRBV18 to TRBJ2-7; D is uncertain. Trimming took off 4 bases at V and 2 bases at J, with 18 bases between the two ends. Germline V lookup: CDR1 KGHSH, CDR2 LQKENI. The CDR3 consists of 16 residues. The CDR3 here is CASSLLSSDGTYEQYF. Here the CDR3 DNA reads TGTGCCAGCTCACTTCTTAGCAGCGATGGTACCTACGAGCAGTACTTC.

The CDR3 coding sequence is TGTGCCACCAGCAGAGATTCGAGGGAGGTAGCTTTCTTT. It yields the protein CATSRDSREVAFF. This chain uses TRBV15 with TRBJ1-1; D is undetermined. Trimming removed 0 bases from V and 10 bases from J, with 12 bases in between. The germline V gene encodes CDR1 LNHNV and CDR2 YYDKDF (reference sequence). This CDR3 contains 13 residues.

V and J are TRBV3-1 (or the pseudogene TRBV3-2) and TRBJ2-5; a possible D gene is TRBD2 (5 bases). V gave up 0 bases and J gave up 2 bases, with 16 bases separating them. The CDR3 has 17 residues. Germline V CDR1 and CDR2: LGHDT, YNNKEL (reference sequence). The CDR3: CASSQELRVDLQETQYF. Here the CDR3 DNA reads TGTGCCAGCAGCCAAGAACTGCGGGTGGACCTACAAGAGACCCAGTACTTC.

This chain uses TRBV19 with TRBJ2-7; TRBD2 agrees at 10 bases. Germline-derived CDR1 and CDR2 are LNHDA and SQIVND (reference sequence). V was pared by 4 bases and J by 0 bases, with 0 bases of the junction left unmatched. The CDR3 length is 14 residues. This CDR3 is CASSTSGSSYEQYF. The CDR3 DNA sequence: TGTGCCAGTAGTACTAGCGGGAGCTCCTACGAGCAGTACTTC. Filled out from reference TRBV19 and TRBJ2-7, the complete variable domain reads DGGITQSPKYLFRKEGQNVTLSCEQNLNHDAMYWYRQDPGQGLRLIYYSQIVNDFQKGDIAEGYSVSREKKESFPLTVTSAQKNPTAFYLCASSTSGSSYEQYFGPGTRLTVT.

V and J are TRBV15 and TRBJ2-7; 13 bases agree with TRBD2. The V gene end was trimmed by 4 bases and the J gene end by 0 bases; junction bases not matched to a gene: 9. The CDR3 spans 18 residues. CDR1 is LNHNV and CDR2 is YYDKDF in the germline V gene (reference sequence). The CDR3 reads CATSTMTSGGTVSYEQYF. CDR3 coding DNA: TGTGCCACCAGCACTATGACTAGCGGGGGGACAGTCTCCTACGAGCAGTACTTC.

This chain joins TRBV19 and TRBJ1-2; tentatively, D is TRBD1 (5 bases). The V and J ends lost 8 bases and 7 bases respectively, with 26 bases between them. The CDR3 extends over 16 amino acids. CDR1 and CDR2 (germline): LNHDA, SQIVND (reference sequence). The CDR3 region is CASEIEGRGVFGGYTF. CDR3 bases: TGTGCCAGTGAGATAGAGGGGAGAGGGGTTTTCGGTGGCTACACCTTC.

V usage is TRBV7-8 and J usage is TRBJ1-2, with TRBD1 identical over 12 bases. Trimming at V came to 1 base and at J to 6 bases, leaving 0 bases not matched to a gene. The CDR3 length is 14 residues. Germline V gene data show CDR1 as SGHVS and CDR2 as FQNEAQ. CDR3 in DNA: TGTGCCAGCAGCTTAGGGGACAGGGGGCATGGCTACACCTTC. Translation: CASSLGDRGHGYTF.